This TCR beta chain was documented in a study of metastatic and nonmetastatic thyroid tumors. Study in general: A comparison of repertoires was made across blood and tumor or nodule tissue from malignant and benign thyroid patients. Study-wide results and limits: It was reported that TCR beta diversity was significantly higher in malignant thyroid tumors than benign nodules, in blood and tumor.

Patients had received no treatment of any kind before thyroid surgery. This clone is labeled medium-sized. What it binds is unknown. V lost 0 bases and J 2 bases, leaving 11 bases between the germline ends. Germline V gene lookup returns CDR1 LGHNA and CDR2 YSLEER. This CDR3 is 15 amino acids long. TCRdb reanalyzed the PCR reads with MiXCR. The data show some 25,000 clones, 14% to 15% seen once. J is TRBJ2-7 and V is TRBV4-3; maybe TRBD2 (6 bases). This TCR derives from a female donor with papillary thyroid cancer or a benign thyroid nodule (not recorded which). Some clones in this sample may be carry-over from other donors' samples. The sequenced material came from blood. CDR3 protein: CASSQDWGGTYEQYF. DNA of the CDR3: TGCGCCAGCAGCCAAGATTGGGGAGGAACCTACGAGCAGTACTTC.